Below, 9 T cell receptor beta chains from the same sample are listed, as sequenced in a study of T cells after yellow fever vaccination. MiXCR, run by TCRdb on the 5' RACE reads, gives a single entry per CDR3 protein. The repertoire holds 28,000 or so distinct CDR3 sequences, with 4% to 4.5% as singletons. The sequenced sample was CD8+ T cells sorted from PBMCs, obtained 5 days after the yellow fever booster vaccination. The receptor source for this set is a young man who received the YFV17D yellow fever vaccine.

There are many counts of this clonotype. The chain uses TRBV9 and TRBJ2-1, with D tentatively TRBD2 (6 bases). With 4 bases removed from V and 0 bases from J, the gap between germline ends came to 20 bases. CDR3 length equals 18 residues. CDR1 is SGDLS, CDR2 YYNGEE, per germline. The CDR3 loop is CASSPSTIVGSSYNEQFF. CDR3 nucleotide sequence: TGTGCCAGCAGCCCCAGTACGATCGTCGGGAGCTCCTACAATGAGCAGTTCTTC.

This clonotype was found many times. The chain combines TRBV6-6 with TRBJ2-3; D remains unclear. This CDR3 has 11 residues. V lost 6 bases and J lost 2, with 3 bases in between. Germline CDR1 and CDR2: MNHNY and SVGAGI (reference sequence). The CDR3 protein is CASSHTDTQYF. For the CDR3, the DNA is TGTGCCAGCAGCCACACAGATACGCAGTATTTT.

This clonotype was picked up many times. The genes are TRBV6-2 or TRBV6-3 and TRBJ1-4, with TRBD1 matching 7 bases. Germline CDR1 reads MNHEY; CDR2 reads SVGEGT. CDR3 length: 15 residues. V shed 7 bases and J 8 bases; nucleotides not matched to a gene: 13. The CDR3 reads CASTQDLQGREKLFF. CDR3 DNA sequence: TGTGCCAGCACCCAAGATCTACAGGGGAGGGAAAAACTGTTTTTT.

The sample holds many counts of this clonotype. The CDR3 loop reads CASSPGSGREYEQYF. The CDR3 DNA follows: TGTGCCAGCAGCCCCGGTAGCGGGAGAGAATACGAGCAGTACTTC. The rearrangement joins TRBV7-2 to TRBJ2-7; 9 bases fit TRBD2. Germline CDR1 and CDR2: SGHTA and FQGNSA. The CDR3 totals 15 residues. Trimming at V came to 5 bases and at J to 4 bases, leaving 9 bases not matched to a gene.

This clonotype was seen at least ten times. CDR3 amino acids: CSANPTIRQETQYF. Written as DNA, the CDR3 is TGCAGTGCTAACCCCACGATTCGGCAAGAGACCCAGTACTTC. The V gene is TRBV20-1, the J gene TRBJ2-5; D unresolved. CDR3 length equals 14 residues. V was shortened by 4 bases and J by 2 bases, with 14 bases between the two germline ends. Germline CDR1 and CDR2: DFQATT and SNEGSKA (reference sequence).

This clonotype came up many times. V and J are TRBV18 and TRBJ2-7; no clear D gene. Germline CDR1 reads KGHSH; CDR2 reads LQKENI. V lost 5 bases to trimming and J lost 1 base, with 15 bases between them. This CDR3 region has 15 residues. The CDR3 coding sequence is TGTGCCAGCTCAGATCTGGATCTTGGTTCCTACGAGCAGTACTTC. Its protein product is CASSDLDLGSYEQYF.

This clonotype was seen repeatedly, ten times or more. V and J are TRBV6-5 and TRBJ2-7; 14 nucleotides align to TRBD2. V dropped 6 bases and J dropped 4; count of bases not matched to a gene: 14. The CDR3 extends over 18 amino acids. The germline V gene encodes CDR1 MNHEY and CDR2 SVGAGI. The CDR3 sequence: CASRGTDSGTSGRYEQYF. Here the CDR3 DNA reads TGTGCCAGCAGAGGGACAGATTCCGGGACTAGCGGGAGATACGAGCAGTACTTC.

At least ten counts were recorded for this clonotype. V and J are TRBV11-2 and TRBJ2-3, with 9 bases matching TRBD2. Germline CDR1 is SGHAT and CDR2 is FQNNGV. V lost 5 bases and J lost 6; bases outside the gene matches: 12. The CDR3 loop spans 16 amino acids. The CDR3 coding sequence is TGTGCCAGCAGCCCATCTGTAACTAGCGGGTCTGATACGCAGTATTTT. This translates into CASSPSVTSGSDTQYF.

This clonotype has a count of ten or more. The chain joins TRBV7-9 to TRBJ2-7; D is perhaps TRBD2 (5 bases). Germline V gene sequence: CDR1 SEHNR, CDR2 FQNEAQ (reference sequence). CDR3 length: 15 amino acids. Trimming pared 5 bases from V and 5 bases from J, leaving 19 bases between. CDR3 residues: CASSPPLGSRDEQYF. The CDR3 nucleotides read TGTGCCAGCAGCCCCCCACTAGGGAGTAGGGACGAGCAGTACTTC.